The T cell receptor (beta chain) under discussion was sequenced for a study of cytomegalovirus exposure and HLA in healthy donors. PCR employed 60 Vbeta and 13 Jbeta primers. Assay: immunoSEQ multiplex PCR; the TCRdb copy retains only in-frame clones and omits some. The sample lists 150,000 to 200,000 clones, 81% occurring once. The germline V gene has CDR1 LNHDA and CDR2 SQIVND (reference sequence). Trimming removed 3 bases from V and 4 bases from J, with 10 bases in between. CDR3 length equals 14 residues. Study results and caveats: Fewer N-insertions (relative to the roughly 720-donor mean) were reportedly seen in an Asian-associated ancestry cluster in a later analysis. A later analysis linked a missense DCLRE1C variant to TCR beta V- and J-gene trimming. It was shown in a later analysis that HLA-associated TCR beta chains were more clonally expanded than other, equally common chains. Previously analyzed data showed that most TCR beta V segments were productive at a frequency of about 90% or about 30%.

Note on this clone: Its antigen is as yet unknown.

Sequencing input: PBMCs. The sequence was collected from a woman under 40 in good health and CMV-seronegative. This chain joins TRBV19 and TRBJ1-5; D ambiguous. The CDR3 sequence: CASSIDQFNQPQHF. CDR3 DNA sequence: TGTGCCAGTAGTATTGATCAGTTTAATCAGCCCCAGCATTTT.